One T cell receptor (beta chain) is described in this entry. These data belong to a study of blood T cell repertoires in COVID-19. Background on the study: Material from acute and convalescent COVID-19 was sourced from the United States, Italy and Spain. From T cells, B-cell-depleted T cells, or PBMCs came the material, which was cDNA or gDNA.

This CDR3 spans 15 amino acids. Trimming removed 1 base from V and 7 bases from J, with 13 bases in between. CDR1 is MGHRA and CDR2 is YSYEKL in the germline V gene. Data came from immunoSEQ multiplex PCR; TCRdb stores just in-frame clones and leaves some out. The repertoire includes fewer than 100,000 clones, approximately 86% of them detected once, and 10% sits in the top ten. The sequenced sample consisted of peripheral blood. This receptor was taken from a man aged 45 to 65 with acute or convalescent COVID-19. This chain joins TRBV4-1 and TRBJ2-2; TRBD2 might be the D (7 bases). CDR3 loop: CASSQVGGRVGELFF. The CDR3 nucleotides read TGCGCCAGCAGCCAAGTAGGGGGGAGGGTCGGGGAGCTGTTTTTT.